These 18 T cell receptor beta chains originate from one sample sequenced in a study of CD8 T cells in Susac syndrome. With random hexamers, about 0.45 to 1 ug RNA was reverse transcribed. TCRdb re-called the immunoSEQ multiplex PCR reads through MiXCR, storing one row per CDR3 protein. Of over 100,000 distinct CDR3 sequences in the sample, 96% were seen once. The sequencing sample was made of CD4+ T cells from PBMCs. The receptors shown here come from a human donor with Susac syndrome.

The chain combines TRBV14 with TRBJ2-5, with D tentatively TRBD1 (6 bases). With 8 bases removed from V and 0 bases from J, the gap between germline ends came to 13 bases. Germline V lookup: CDR1 SGHDN, CDR2 FVKESK. This CDR3 contains 14 residues. CDR3 sequence reads: CASGTGTNQETQYF. The CDR3 DNA follows: TGTGCCAGCGGCACGGGGACAAACCAAGAGACCCAGTACTTC. Variable domain in full (rest from reference TRBV14 and TRBJ2-5): EAGVTQFPSHSVIEKGQTVTLRCDPISGHDNLYWYRRVMGKEIKFLLHFVKESKQDESGMPNNRFLAERTGGTYSTLKVQPAELEDSGVYFCASGTGTNQETQYFGPGTRLLVL.

V is TRBV9 and J is TRBJ2-7; no definite D call. Germline V gene sequence: CDR1 SGDLS, CDR2 YYNGEE. This CDR3 region has 14 residues. The V gene lost 0 bases and the J gene lost 2 bases, with 9 bases spanning the gap. CDR3 residues: CASSVGRLPYEQYF. In DNA form, the CDR3 reads TGTGCCAGCAGCGTAGGCAGGCTCCCCTACGAGCAGTACTTC.

The J gene is TRBJ2-3, the V gene TRBV20-1; TRBD2 might be the D (6 bases). CDR3 size: 14 residues. Trimming removed 7 bases from V and 4 bases from J, with 18 bases in between. Germline V lookup: CDR1 DFQATT, CDR2 SNEGSKA (reference sequence). CDR3 sequence (DNA): TGCAGTGGGCTCCCCCGCGGGGCAGCAGATACGCAGTATTTT. Translating gives CSGLPRGAADTQYF.

The gene calls are TRBV6-5 and TRBJ2-7; 7 bases match TRBD1. With V trimmed by 7 bases and J by 2 bases, 8 bases remained unmatched. The CDR3 covers 14 residues. CDR1 and CDR2 (germline): MNHEY, SVGAGI. CDR3: CASTNGQGAYEQYF. In nucleotides, the CDR3 is TGTGCCAGCACAAACGGCCAGGGGGCCTACGAGCAGTACTTC.

This chain connects TRBV28 to TRBJ2-6, with 10 bases aligning to TRBD1. CDR1 is MDHEN, CDR2 SYDVKM, per germline. The CDR3 is 18 amino acids. Germline trimming cut 5 bases from V and 0 bases from J; bases unmatched to any gene: 7. CDR3 region: CASSPGDRGTSGANVLTF. The CDR3 bases are TGTGCCAGCAGTCCGGGGGACAGGGGCACCTCTGGGGCCAACGTCCTGACTTTC.

The chain joins TRBV20-1 to TRBJ2-3, with D maybe TRBD1 (5 bases). Trimming cost V 4 bases and J 1 base, with 12 bases left between them. Looked up from germline, CDR1 is DFQATT and CDR2 is SNEGSKA (reference sequence). This CDR3 spans 14 amino acids. CDR3 in DNA: TGCAGTGCTAATTCCCCCAGGGGCACAGATACGCAGTATTTT. As protein: CSANSPRGTDTQYF.

The J gene is TRBJ2-5, the V gene TRBV12-3 or TRBV12-4; D possibly corresponds to TRBD2 (5 bases). V lost 5 bases to trimming and J lost 5 bases, with 12 bases between them. The CDR3 contains 13 residues. The CDR3 bases are TGTGCCAGCAGTATAAGCGGACGGGAGACCCAGTACTTC. Translated, it gives CASSISGRETQYF.

V and J are TRBV7-2 and TRBJ2-5, with 12 bases lining up with TRBD2. This CDR3 is 17 amino acids long. The germline gives CDR1 SGHTA, CDR2 FQGNSA. Unmatched junction bases numbered 11, after V lost 4 bases and J lost 5 bases. The CDR3 loop is CASSSSGTSGWWETQYF. CDR3 bases: TGTGCCAGCAGCTCATCCGGGACTAGCGGGTGGTGGGAGACCCAGTACTTC.

The chain recombines TRBV29-1 with TRBJ2-3; D is unresolved. V gave up 4 bases and J gave up 0 bases, with 11 bases separating them. In germline, CDR1 is SQVTM, CDR2 ANQGSEA. CDR3 length equals 14 residues. The CDR3 reads CSVGWRLSTDTQYF. The CDR3 DNA is TGCAGCGTTGGTTGGCGACTTAGCACAGATACGCAGTATTTT.

The chain carries TRBV5-6 and TRBJ1-2; possibly TRBD1 for D (5 bases). With 0 bases removed from V and 4 bases from J, the gap between germline ends came to 13 bases. The CDR3 consists of 15 residues. Germline assignment: CDR1 SGHDT and CDR2 YYEEEE. In DNA, the CDR3 is TGTGCCAGCAGCTTGGGGGGCAGCTGGGGCTATGGCTACACCTTC. Its translation: CASSLGGSWGYGYTF.

This chain links TRBV20-1 with TRBJ2-1; D is perhaps TRBD2 (6 bases). CDR1 and CDR2 (germline): DFQATT, SNEGSKA (reference sequence). The CDR3 spans 11 residues. Deletions cut 5 bases from V and 5 bases from J, with 7 bases between. The CDR3 DNA reads TGCAGTGCTGCGGGAAACAATGAGCAGTTCTTC. This codes for CSAAGNNEQFF.

This chain connects TRBV20-1 to TRBJ2-1; D possibly corresponds to TRBD2 (5 bases). V lost 3 bases to trimming and J lost 5 bases, with 14 bases between them. Germline loops: CDR1 DFQATT, CDR2 SNEGSKA (reference sequence). This CDR3 has 14 amino acids. Here the CDR3 DNA reads TGCAGTGCTAGGGGAGTTAGCATACACAATGAGCAGTTCTTC. Translation: CSARGVSIHNEQFF.

On this clonotype itself: At one of its ends the junction is not consistent with the germline gene, which may arise from a read error. The chain joins TRBV28 to TRBJ1-2; D gene uncertain. From germline, CDR1 is MDHEN and CDR2 SYDVKM. The CDR3 sequence is 11 residues long. The CDR3 loop is CASSKRFPQAF. The CDR3 bases are TGTGCCAGCAGTAAGCGATTCCCCCAAGCCTTC.

J is TRBJ2-2 and V is TRBV15; 9 nucleotides agree with TRBD1. V was clipped by 4 bases and J by 1 base; unmatched bases: 4. Germline V lookup: CDR1 LNHNV, CDR2 YYDKDF (reference sequence). This CDR3 contains 16 residues. The CDR3: CATSTSGQGNTGELFF. The CDR3 region has the DNA TGTGCCACCAGCACCTCGGGACAGGGGAACACCGGGGAGCTGTTTTTT.

This chain joins TRBV5-1 and TRBJ2-2; no firm D call. V was pared by 9 bases and J by 4 bases, with 16 bases between. CDR3 size: 14 residues. Germline CDR1 and CDR2: SGHRS and YFSETQ. Here the CDR3 DNA reads TGCGCCACCAGGCCCCACAGAGCCACCGGGGAGCTGTTTTTT. Its translation is CATRPHRATGELFF.

V and J are TRBV5-1 and TRBJ2-2; TRBD2 agrees at 8 bases. Trimming cost V 5 bases and J 4 bases; bases outside gene matches: 7. The germline CDR1 and CDR2 sequences are SGHRS and YFSETQ. The CDR3 loop spans 15 amino acids. CDR3 in DNA: TGCGCCAGCAGTTTGACTAGCGTGGCCACCGGGGAGCTGTTTTTT. Protein sequence: CASSLTSVATGELFF.

The rearrangement uses TRBV19 and TRBJ2-5; D gene ambiguous. This CDR3 contains 12 residues. Germline V gene data show CDR1 as LNHDA and CDR2 as SQIVND (reference sequence). Deletions cut 5 bases from V and 5 bases from J, with 9 bases between. CDR3: CASSRLWETQYF. The CDR3 nucleotides read TGTGCCAGTAGTCGGCTGTGGGAGACCCAGTACTTC.

V is TRBV29-1 and J is TRBJ2-3; 7 bases line up with TRBD1. Germline CDR1 reads SQVTM; CDR2 reads ANQGSEA. The junction had 12 bases not matched to a gene; V was cut back by 5 bases and J by 4 bases. This CDR3 is built from 15 residues. For the CDR3, the DNA is TGCAGCGTTCTCGGGCGAAAACAGGGGCCAGATACGCAGTATTTT. It yields the protein CSVLGRKQGPDTQYF.